These 12 T cell receptor beta chains were sequenced from one sample in a study of T-cell reconstitution after alpha-beta-depleted transplantation in children. Preparation of the TCRbeta library involved a method that used unique molecular identifiers. TCRdb fed the PCR reads into MiXCR, producing one record per CDR3 protein. The profile shows approximately 500,000 distinct CDR3 sequences, roughly a quarter of them singletons. The sample here was PBMCs, taken before TCRalphabeta/CD19-depleted stem cell transplant. The receptors were sampled from a boy under two years old with Wiskott-Aldrich syndrome, due to receive a stem cell transplant.

This clonotype showed up just a few times. The chain has TRBV29-1 and TRBJ2-5, with a tentative D call TRBD2 (6 bases). Germline CDR1 is SQVTM and CDR2 is ANQGSEA. The CDR3 has 14 amino acids. Trimming took off 6 bases at V and 2 bases at J, with 16 bases between the two ends. Written as DNA, the CDR3 is TGCAGCGTCCTCCTGACTAGTCGGCAAGAGACCCAGTACTTC. It is translated as CSVLLTSRQETQYF.

V and J are TRBV9 and TRBJ1-3; D not certain. The CDR3 spans 14 residues. The V end was cut by 3 bases, the J end by 0 bases, with 7 bases between. CDR1 and CDR2 (germline): SGDLS, YYNGEE. The CDR3 is CASSAQVSGNTIYF. Written as DNA, the CDR3 is TGTGCCAGCAGCGCCCAGGTCTCTGGAAACACCATATATTTT.

This clonotype was counted a few times. The chain has TRBV24-1 and TRBJ1-3; D is unresolved. Trimming cost V 0 bases and J 0 bases, with 14 bases left between them. Germline CDR1 KGHDR, CDR2 SFDVKD. The CDR3 spans 18 residues. The CDR3 is CATSDLRVRPLSGNTIYF. CDR3 sequence (DNA): TGTGCCACCAGTGATTTGCGGGTTCGGCCCCTCTCTGGAAACACCATATATTTT.

This chain uses TRBV20-1 with TRBJ1-2; 8 bases match TRBD1. Unmatched junction bases numbered 6, after V lost 3 bases and J lost 6 bases. The CDR3 sequence is 13 residues long. Germline V gene data show CDR1 as DFQATT and CDR2 as SNEGSKA (reference sequence). This CDR3 reads CSAREQGEDGYTF. DNA of the CDR3: TGCAGTGCTAGGGAACAGGGGGAGGATGGCTACACCTTC.

The gene calls are TRBV10-3 and TRBJ2-5; perhaps TRBD2 as D (6 bases). The CDR3 totals 12 residues. CDR1 and CDR2 from the germline V gene are ENHRY and SYGVKD. Between the trimmed V and J ends, which lost 10 bases and 6 bases, there was a span of 15 bases. CDR3: CATSEGGKTQYF. CDR3 DNA sequence: TGTGCCACTAGCGAGGGTGGGAAGACCCAGTACTTC.

This clonotype was seen more than once but under ten times. The V and J genes are TRBV7-8 and TRBJ2-1, with 8 bases fitting TRBD1. This CDR3 has 15 residues. Germline V gene data show CDR1 as SGHVS and CDR2 as FQNEAQ. The J segment lost 7 bases and the V segment lost 1 base, leaving 6 bases of the junction unmatched. The CDR3 loop reads CASSLGTGRNNEQFF. DNA of the CDR3: TGTGCCAGCAGCTTAGGGACAGGGCGGAATAATGAGCAGTTCTTC. The full variable domain, in which reference TRBV7-8 and TRBJ2-1 provide the parts outside the CDR3, is GAGVSQSPRYKVAKRGQDVALRCDPISGHVSLFWYQQALGQGPEFLTYFQNEAQLDKSGLPSDRFFAERPEGSVSTLKIQRTQQEDSAVYLCASSLGTGRNNEQFFGPGTRLTVL.

The rearrangement uses TRBV5-1 and TRBJ2-5; 9 bases line up with TRBD2. The V gene end was trimmed by 6 bases and the J gene end by 1 base; junction bases not matched to a gene: 4. There are 14 residues in the CDR3. From germline, CDR1 is SGHRS and CDR2 YFSETQ. CDR3 coding DNA: TGCGCCAGCAATCGAGCGGGAGGCCAAGAGACCCAGTACTTC. It codes for CASNRAGGQETQYF.

This clonotype was picked up a small number of times. J is TRBJ2-2 and V is TRBV7-2; possibly TRBD2 for D (6 bases). V shed 1 base and J shed 5 bases, with 11 bases lying between them. The V gene's germline CDR1 is SGHTA and CDR2 FQGNSA. The CDR3 sequence is 15 residues long. The CDR3 nucleotides read TGTGCCAGCAGCTTAGGCCTAGCGCCAACCGGGGAGCTGTTTTTT. Translating it yields CASSLGLAPTGELFF.

This clonotype was seen more than once but under ten times. This chain joins TRBV24-1 and TRBJ2-1; D gene unclear. There are 14 residues in the CDR3. The germline V and J ends were trimmed by 1 base and 4 bases, with 7 bases remaining between them. Germline CDR1 KGHDR, CDR2 SFDVKD. The CDR3 bases are TGTGCCACCAGTGATTTAAGGCAGTACAATGAGCAGTTCTTC. Translation: CATSDLRQYNEQFF.

The chain combines TRBV11-2 with TRBJ2-1, with TRBD2 matching 11 bases. The V gene's germline CDR1 is SGHAT and CDR2 FQNNGV. V lost 1 base and J lost 0; bases outside the gene matches: 8. This CDR3 is built from 19 residues. This CDR3 is CASSLVGTSGLSSYNEQFF. The CDR3 DNA reads TGTGCCAGCAGCTTAGTGGGGACTAGCGGCCTTTCCTCCTACAATGAGCAGTTCTTC.

The chain carries TRBV12-3 or TRBV12-4 and TRBJ2-2; perhaps D is TRBD1 or TRBD2 (5 bases each). With 7 bases removed from V and 7 bases from J, the gap between germline ends came to 13 bases. The CDR3 has 13 residues. The CDR3 DNA reads TGTGCCAGCACCTTGGGACCCCTCGGGGAGCTGTTTTTT. It specifies CASTLGPLGELFF.

J is TRBJ2-3 and V is TRBV27; weak D call: TRBD1 (6 bases). This CDR3 comprises 14 residues. Trimming pared 3 bases from V and 6 bases from J, leaving 13 bases between. Germline V CDR1 and CDR2: MNHEY, SMNVEV (reference sequence). CDR3 in DNA: TGTGCCAGCAGTTTGGGACACTTATCGGATACGCAGTATTTT. Translating gives CASSLGHLSDTQYF.